This entry features one T cell receptor (beta chain) sequence. This sample stems from a study of shared clonotypes between healthy human individuals. Study-level background: For every donor, three CD4 naive, three CD4 memory, two CD8 naive and one CD8 memory plates were used.

Naive CD8 cells lacked CD45RO and underwent positive selection for CCR7, leaving out terminally differentiated effector memory CD45RA+ cells. Samples underwent the assay at deep level. Several immunoSEQ plates received, in even portions, the genomic DNA of each subset. Measured with immunoSEQ multiplex PCR; TCRdb has only the in-frame clones, and not every one. Among some 630,000 clones listed, roughly 96% were seen once. Germline loops: CDR1 SQVTM, CDR2 ANQGSEA. V lost 0 bases and J 1 base, leaving 13 bases between the germline ends. This CDR3 comprises 15 residues. The chain has TRBV29-1 and TRBJ2-7; maybe TRBD2 (5 bases). Sequenced: naive CD8+ T cells sorted from blood. The receptor comes from a woman in her 30s in good health. The CDR3 coding sequence is TGCAGCGTTGAAGATACGGCTAGCCCGTCCTACGAGCAGTACTTC. Protein product: CSVEDTASPSYEQYF.